The clone carrying this T cell receptor (beta chain) was seen a few times. Germline V CDR1 and CDR2: MGHRA, YSYEKL. This CDR3 is built from 14 residues. The germline V and J ends were trimmed by 4 bases and 3 bases, with 13 bases remaining between them. Through Arm-PCR of CDR3 regions and iRepertoire HTBI primers, TCR beta libraries were built. One entry per CDR3 protein results from TCRdb running MiXCR on the multiplex PCR reads. The data contain 250,000 to 300,000 distinct CDR3 sequences, 18% of them singletons. The time point is: newly diagnosed GD, antithyroid drugs for less than 3 months. Scientists built the TCR library using RNA that was extracted from PBMCs. The source of the sample is a study of regulatory T cells in long-lasting Graves disease. These same records also appear under a second study, on T cells in Graves' hyperthyroidism and ophthalmopathy. That study adds: Exclusion of a patient resulted from uncontrolled infection, other autoimmune disease, pregnancy or lactation. The model predicted ophthalmopathy a median roughly six months before onset.

The chain joins TRBV4-1 to TRBJ2-7; unclear D gene. This receptor was obtained from a woman aged 25-40 years with Graves disease. The input for sequencing was peripheral blood mononuclear cells (PBMCs), taken at new diagnosis, from a patient treated with antithyroid drugs. The CDR3: CASSPGPVYYEQYF. For the CDR3, the DNA is TGCGCCAGCAGCCCCGGACCAGTATACTACGAGCAGTACTTC.